Shown below are 14 T cell receptor beta chains from a single sample sequenced in a study of blood T cell repertoires in COVID-19. Profiled with immunoSEQ multiplex PCR; TCRdb holds only in-frame clones, not every one. The data hold around 400,000 clones, with 70% to 90% observed a single time. Sequenced input: peripheral blood. The receptors here all came from an older woman with COVID-19, enrolled during active disease.

This sequence joins TRBV5-4 and TRBJ2-5; 10 nucleotides match TRBD2. This CDR3 is built from 16 residues. Trimming cost V 2 bases and J 5 bases; bases outside gene matches: 9. Germline V gene data show CDR1 as SGHNT and CDR2 as YYREEE (reference sequence). CDR3 nucleotide sequence: TGTGCCAGCAGCTTAATCAGCGGGGGGGCGGGTGAGACCCAGTACTTC. It specifies CASSLISGGAGETQYF.

The chain has TRBV14 and TRBJ1-4; D may be TRBD1 (6 bases). Between the trimmed V and J ends, which lost 4 bases and 8 bases, there was a span of 11 bases. The CDR3 spans 13 residues. Germline V gives CDR1 SGHDN, CDR2 FVKESK. The CDR3 nucleotides are TGTGCCAGCAGCCGGGACATGAGAGAAAAACTGTTTTTT. It translates to CASSRDMREKLFF.

The rearrangement uses TRBV18 and TRBJ1-1; D ambiguous. V lost 6 bases and J 5 bases, leaving 13 bases between the germline ends. Looked up from germline, CDR1 is KGHSH and CDR2 is LQKENI. This CDR3 comprises 13 residues. CDR3 DNA sequence: TGTGCCAGCTCTGAGGCTGCCGGTACTGAAGCTTTCTTT. Its protein product is CASSEAAGTEAFF. Drawing the rest from reference TRBV18 and TRBJ1-1, the complete variable domain is NAGVMQNPRHLVRRRGQEARLRCSPMKGHSHVYWYRQLPEEGLKFMVYLQKENIIDESGMPKERFSAEFPKEGPSILRIQQVVRGDSAAYFCASSEAAGTEAFFGQGTRLTVV.

V usage is TRBV7-6 and J usage is TRBJ1-4; the D gene is possibly TRBD1 (6 bases). The V gene lost 5 bases and the J gene lost 8 bases, with 30 bases spanning the gap. There are 19 residues in the CDR3. Germline V gives CDR1 SGHVS, CDR2 FNYEAQ. The CDR3 DNA follows: TGTGCCAGCAGCAGCGAATCAGTTCACAGGGCTAATGTGGGAGAAAAACTGTTTTTT. Its translation: CASSSESVHRANVGEKLFF.

The V call is TRBV7-9, the J call TRBJ1-5; D remains ambiguous. V was trimmed by 1 base and J by 9 bases, leaving 7 bases between them. Germline CDR1 SEHNR, CDR2 FQNEAQ (reference sequence). There are 12 residues in the CDR3. The CDR3 loop reads CASSLENGPQHF. CDR3 nucleotide sequence: TGTGCCAGCAGCTTAGAAAACGGGCCCCAGCATTTT. Drawing the rest from reference TRBV7-9 and TRBJ1-5, the complete variable domain is DTGVSQNPRHKITKRGQNVTFRCDPISEHNRLYWYRQTLGQGPEFLTYFQNEAQLEKSRLLSDRFSAERPKGSFSTLEIQRTEQGDSAMYLCASSLENGPQHFGDGTRLSIL.

This rearrangement joins TRBV7-6 to TRBJ1-6, with 7 positions matching TRBD1. Germline CDR1 and CDR2: SGHVS and FNYEAQ. V trimming: 3 bases; J trimming: 7 bases; junction bases outside the gene matches: 9. The CDR3 is 16 residues long. The CDR3 bases are TGTGCCAGCAGCTTCAAGACAGGGCACCAGAATTCACCCCTCCACTTT. Its translation: CASSFKTGHQNSPLHF.

This chain links TRBV2 with TRBJ1-5, with D possibly TRBD1 on 5 matching bases. The ends were cut back, 8 bases at V and 0 bases at J, with 11 bases in the middle. Looked up from germline, CDR1 is SNHLY and CDR2 is FYNNEI. The CDR3 has 14 residues. The CDR3: CASGADTSNQPQHF. Written as DNA, the CDR3 is TGTGCCAGCGGGGCAGATACTAGCAATCAGCCCCAGCATTTT.

V gene TRBV19 combines with J gene TRBJ1-5, with D possibly TRBD1 on 6 matching bases. The CDR3 loop spans 15 amino acids. Trimming removed 6 bases at V and 1 base at J, with 13 bases between. Germline V lookup: CDR1 LNHDA, CDR2 SQIVND (reference sequence). The CDR3 DNA follows: TGTGCCAGTAGCACTGGACAGCCGAGCAATCAGCCCCAGCATTTT. It is translated as CASSTGQPSNQPQHF.

The V call is TRBV11-3, the J call TRBJ2-1, with TRBD2 as a possible D gene (5 bases). CDR1 and CDR2 (germline): SGHNT, YENEEA. The CDR3 extends over 12 amino acids. Trimming shortened V by 1 base and J by 11 bases, and 9 bases separated the two germline ends. The DNA of the CDR3 is TGTGCCAGCAGCTTAGTGGCGGGTCAGCAGTTCTTC. Its protein is CASSLVAGQQFF. Looking up the rest from reference TRBV11-3 and TRBJ2-1 gives the full variable domain: EAGVVQSPRYKIIEKKQPVAFWCNPISGHNTLYWYLQNLGQGPELLIRYENEEAVDDSQLPKDRFSAERLKGVDSTLKIQPAELGDSAVYLCASSLVAGQQFFGPGTRLTVL.

V and J are TRBV6-1 and TRBJ1-2; no clear D gene. The germline gives CDR1 MNHNS, CDR2 SASEGT. The V gene lost 2 bases and the J gene lost 5 bases, with 18 bases spanning the gap. This CDR3 is built from 16 residues. The CDR3 sequence is CASSEYGQPSIYGYTF. CDR3 in DNA: TGTGCCAGCAGTGAATATGGGCAACCCAGCATATATGGCTACACCTTC.

This clone was seen a single time. This sequence joins TRBV7-3 and TRBJ2-6, with D hard to call. The length of the CDR3 is 17 residues. The V gene lost 2 bases and the J gene lost 0 bases, with 11 bases spanning the gap. Per the germline V gene, CDR1 is SGHTA and CDR2 is FQGTGA. CDR3 protein: CASSLWASGSGANVLTF. CDR3 coding DNA: TGTGCCAGCAGCTTATGGGCTTCAGGCTCTGGGGCCAACGTCCTGACTTTC. Full variable domain (remainder filled in from reference TRBV7-3 and TRBJ2-6): GAGVSQTPSNKVTEKGKYVELRCDPISGHTALYWYRQSLGQGPEFLIYFQGTGAADDSGLPNDRFFAVRPEGSVSTLKIQRTERGDSAVYLCASSLWASGSGANVLTFGAGSRLTVL.

This rearrangement joins TRBV28 to TRBJ2-2; 10 bases align to TRBD1. V was pared by 0 bases and J by 5 bases, with 3 bases of the junction left unmatched. This CDR3 comprises 16 residues. CDR1 is MDHEN and CDR2 is SYDVKM in the germline V gene. CDR3 protein: CASSLWRTGGTGELFF. CDR3 nucleotide sequence: TGTGCCAGCAGTTTATGGAGGACAGGGGGAACCGGGGAGCTGTTTTTT. Variable domain in full (rest from reference TRBV28 and TRBJ2-2): DVKVTQSSRYLVKRTGEKVFLECVQDMDHENMFWYRQDPGLGLRLIYFSYDVKMKEKGDIPEGYSVSREKKERFSLILESASTNQTSMYLCASSLWRTGGTGELFFGEGSRLTVL.

About this clone: At the DNA level, this CDR3 is encoded by other sequences in the same sample as well. The V call is TRBV5-1, the J call TRBJ2-5; D is ambiguous. Per the germline V gene, CDR1 is SGHRS and CDR2 is YFSETQ. The CDR3 covers 11 residues. Trimming took off 1 base at V and 5 bases at J, with 3 bases between the two ends. CDR3: CASSLQETQYF. Written as DNA, the CDR3 is TGCGCCAGCAGCTTGCAGGAGACCCAGTACTTC.

The CDR3 sequence: CASIRDRSTDTQYF. The CDR3 DNA is TGTGCCAGCATCCGGGACAGAAGCACAGATACGCAGTATTTT. This chain uses TRBV2 with TRBJ2-3, with 7 bases matching TRBD1. V shed 7 bases, J shed 0 bases, and the junction held 4 bases outside the gene matches. The CDR3 sequence is 14 residues long. Germline V gene data show CDR1 as SNHLY and CDR2 as FYNNEI.